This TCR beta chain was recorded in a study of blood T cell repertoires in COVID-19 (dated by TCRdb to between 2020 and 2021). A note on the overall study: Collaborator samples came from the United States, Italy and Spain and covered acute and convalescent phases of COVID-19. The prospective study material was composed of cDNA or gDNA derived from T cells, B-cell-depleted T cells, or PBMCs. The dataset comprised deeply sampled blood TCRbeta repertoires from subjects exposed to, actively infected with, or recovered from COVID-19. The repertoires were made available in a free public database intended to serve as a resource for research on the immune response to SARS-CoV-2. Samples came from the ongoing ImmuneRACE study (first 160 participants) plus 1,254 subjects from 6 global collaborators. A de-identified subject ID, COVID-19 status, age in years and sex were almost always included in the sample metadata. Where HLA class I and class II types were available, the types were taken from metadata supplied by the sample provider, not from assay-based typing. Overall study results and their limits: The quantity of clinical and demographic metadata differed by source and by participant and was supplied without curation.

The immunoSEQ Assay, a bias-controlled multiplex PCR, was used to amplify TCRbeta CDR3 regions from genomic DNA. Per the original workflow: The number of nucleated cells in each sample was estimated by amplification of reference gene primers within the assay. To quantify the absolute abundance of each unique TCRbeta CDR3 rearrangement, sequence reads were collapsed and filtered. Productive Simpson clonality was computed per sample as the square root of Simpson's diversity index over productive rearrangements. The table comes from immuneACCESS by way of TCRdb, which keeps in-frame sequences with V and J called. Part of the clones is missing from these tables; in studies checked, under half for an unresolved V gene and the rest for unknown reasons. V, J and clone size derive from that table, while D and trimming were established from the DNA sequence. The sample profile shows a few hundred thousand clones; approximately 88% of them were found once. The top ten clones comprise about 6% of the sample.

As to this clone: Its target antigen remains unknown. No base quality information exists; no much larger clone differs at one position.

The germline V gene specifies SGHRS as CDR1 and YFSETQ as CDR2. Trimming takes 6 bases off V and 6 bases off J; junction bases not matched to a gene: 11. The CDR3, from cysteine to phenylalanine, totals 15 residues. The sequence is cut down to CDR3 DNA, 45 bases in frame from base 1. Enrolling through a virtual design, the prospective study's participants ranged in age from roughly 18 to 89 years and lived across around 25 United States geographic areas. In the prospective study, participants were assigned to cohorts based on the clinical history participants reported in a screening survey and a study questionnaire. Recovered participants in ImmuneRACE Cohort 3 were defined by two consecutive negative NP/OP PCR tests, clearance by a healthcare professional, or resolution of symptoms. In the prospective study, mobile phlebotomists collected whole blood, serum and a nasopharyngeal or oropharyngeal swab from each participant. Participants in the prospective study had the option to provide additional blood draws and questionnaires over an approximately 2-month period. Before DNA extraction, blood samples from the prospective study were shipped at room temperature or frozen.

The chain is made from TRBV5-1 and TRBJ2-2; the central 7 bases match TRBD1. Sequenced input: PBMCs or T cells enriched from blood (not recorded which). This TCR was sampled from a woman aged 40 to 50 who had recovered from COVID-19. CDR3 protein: CASNRQGGDAGELFF. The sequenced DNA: TGCGCCAGCAACCGACAGGGTGGTGACGCCGGGGAGCTGTTTTTT.